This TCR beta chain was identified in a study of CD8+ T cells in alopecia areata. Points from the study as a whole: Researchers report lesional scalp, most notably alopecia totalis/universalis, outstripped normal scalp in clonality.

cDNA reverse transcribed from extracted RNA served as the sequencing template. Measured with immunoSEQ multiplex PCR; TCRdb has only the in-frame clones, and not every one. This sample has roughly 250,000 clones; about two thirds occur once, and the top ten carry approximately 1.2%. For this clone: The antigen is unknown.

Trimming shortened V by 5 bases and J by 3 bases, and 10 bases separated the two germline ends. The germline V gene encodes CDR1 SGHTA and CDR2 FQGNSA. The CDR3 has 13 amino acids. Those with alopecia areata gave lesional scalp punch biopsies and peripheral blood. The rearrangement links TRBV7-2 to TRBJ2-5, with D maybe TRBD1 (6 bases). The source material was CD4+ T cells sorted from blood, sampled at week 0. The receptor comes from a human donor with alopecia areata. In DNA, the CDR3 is TGTGCCAGCAGCCCCTACAGGGAAGAGACCCAGTACTTC. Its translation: CASSPYREETQYF.